This record looks at one T cell receptor (beta chain) sequence and its context. The specificity of this receptor is unknown. Per-base qualities were not stored, and no clone one base away is much larger. The record originates from a study of T cell responses to AZD1222 COVID-19 vaccine (dated by TCRdb to about 2021). As for the study more broadly: AZD1222 recipients given second doses at about 4 weeks or at about 12 weeks were pooled, since spike-specific TCR depth and breadth were not found to differ between the two schedules. Enrollment into the trials was organized by age into subgroups of 18-55, 56-69 and 70-plus years, and those subgroups contained 148, 28 and 57 TCR-sequenced participants, respectively. A total of under 250 trial participants underwent TCR sequencing, of whom 200 to 220 had received two doses of AZD1222 and some 26 had received two doses of the MenACWY control vaccine. General findings and caveats noted by the study authors: Reportedly, close to half of the unique spike-specific TCRs recognized epitopes lying outside the regions that are mutated in the B.1.351 and B.1.1.7 variants. The 56-69-year group was small, and its depth increase did not reach significance, likely because of low power. A significant rise in spike-specific TCR breadth and depth was observed after two AZD1222 doses relative to day 0 and relative to MenACWY recipients. Because no day 14 peak-response samples were available, the repertoires could be characterized only after the peak T cell response. CD4 TCRs associated with the vaccine covered the entire spike protein, and the dominant responses were in regions 160-218 and 743-854. Participants were mostly white British, with more females than males. The authors suggested clonal diversity may have been underestimated. Conclusions about previously exposed vaccinees are limited, since just five or six AZD1222 recipients were seropositive for SARS-CoV-2 at baseline.

The sample's time point label is to be understood as: baseline before first vaccination. Vaccinee samples came from UK trials COV001 and COV002, including a single-blind randomized controlled phase 2/3 trial of AZD1222 (ChAdOx1 nCoV-19) in healthy adults. For TCRbeta chain sequencing, PBMC samples from trial participants were taken at day 0 and at day 28 after the second dose. Sequences MGHRA (CDR1) and YSYEKL (CDR2) are obtained from the germline V gene. The CDR3, cysteine through phenylalanine, is 15 amino acids long. Only CDR3 DNA remains: 45 bases, in frame from the first base. From V the trimming removes 2 bases and from J it removes 3 bases, while the gene matches leave 3 bases of the junction unaccounted for. The CDR3 regions of human TCRbeta chains were analyzed by immunosequencing. Regarding the original processing steps: TCRs in the repertoires were compared against a reference library of SARS-CoV-2-specific TCRs that had been generated with the MIRA antigen-specificity platform. Breadth was defined as the fraction of unique TCRs that were SARS-CoV-2-associated, and depth was defined as the fraction of total T cells that were SARS-CoV-2-associated. Each spike-specific TCR was assigned to its reactive spike region and to a CD4 or CD8 class using the MIRA data. Log10-transformed breadth and depth values were compared by one-way ANOVA with Sidak's multiple comparisons tests. In TCRdb, the immuneACCESS table is reduced to in-frame sequences with V and J assigned. These tables do not hold every clone; where another copy was compared, an unresolved V gene accounts for under half, and the others remain unexplained. The V and J calls and clone size are taken from that table; D and trimming were inferred from the DNA. The sample table contains about 150,000 clones; only one count was recorded for roughly 92% of them. The top ten clonotypes cover approximately 2.3% of the sample.

The origin of this receptor is an adult in good health. The material sequenced was peripheral blood, taken on day 0 of AZD1222 vaccination. The chain is encoded by TRBV4-1 joined to TRBJ2-7; TRBD2 agrees with 11 junctional bases. The CDR3 corresponds to CASSQPTSGGYEQYF. The DNA is TGCGCCAGCAGCCAACCCACTAGCGGGGGCTACGAGCAGTACTTC.